Following are 17 T cell receptor beta chains from one sample sequenced in a study of blood T cell repertoires in COVID-19. Libraries were prepared by immunoSEQ multiplex PCR; TCRdb keeps only in-frame clonotypes and omits some of them. The sample lists just over 650,000 clones, around 89% occurring once. Input material: peripheral blood. The receptors derive from a woman under 30 with acute or convalescent COVID-19.

This sequence joins TRBV6-2 or TRBV6-3 and TRBJ1-1, with 8 bases that match TRBD1. The CDR3 runs 15 residues. J was trimmed by 0 bases and V by 4 bases; bases with no gene match: 4. Germline CDR1 MNHEY, CDR2 SVGEGT. The CDR3, as DNA: TGTGCCAGCAGTTTCGACAGGGGCCTGAACACTGAAGCTTTCTTT. Protein sequence: CASSFDRGLNTEAFF.

The chain carries TRBV4-1 and TRBJ1-3; D is uncertain. The V and J ends lost 5 bases and 1 base respectively, with 9 bases between them. This CDR3 spans 14 amino acids. Germline lookup yields CDR1 MGHRA and CDR2 YSYEKL. The CDR3 DNA reads as TGCGCCAGCAGCTCGCGGGTATCTGGAAACACCATATATTTT. It yields the protein CASSSRVSGNTIYF.

The rearrangement joins TRBV6-1 to TRBJ1-2; the D is unclear. The CDR3 has 13 residues. The germline gives CDR1 MNHNS, CDR2 SASEGT. V lost 2 bases and J lost 8, with 12 bases in between. The CDR3, as DNA: TGTGCCAGCAGTGAATTGACACCTCAAGGCTACACCTTC. Translating it yields CASSELTPQGYTF.

The J gene is TRBJ1-3, the V gene TRBV3-1 (or the pseudogene TRBV3-2), with TRBD1 identical over 8 bases. The junction had 6 bases not matched to a gene; V was cut back by 1 base and J by 4 bases. The CDR3 runs 16 residues. From germline, CDR1 is LGHDT and CDR2 YNNKEL (reference sequence). The CDR3 sequence: CASSQVQGAGGNTIYF. The CDR3 nucleotides read TGTGCCAGCAGCCAAGTCCAGGGGGCAGGGGGAAACACCATATATTTT.

The chain is built from TRBV10-2 and TRBJ1-2; no clear D gene. The V and J ends lost 10 bases and 2 bases respectively, with 14 bases between them. The CDR3 contains 13 residues. Germline CDR1 and CDR2: WSHSY and SAAADI. The CDR3, as DNA: TGCGCCACCACCAATCCGGGAAACTATGGCTACACCTTC. As protein: CATTNPGNYGYTF.

The chain employs TRBV19 and TRBJ1-5, with 7 bases aligning to TRBD1. Per the germline V gene, CDR1 is LNHDA and CDR2 is SQIVND (reference sequence). Trimming removed 3 bases from V and 1 base from J; junction bases left unmatched: 6. The CDR3 has 16 residues. In DNA form, the CDR3 reads TGTGCCAGTAGTATGTTAGGGGGCGTGAGCAATCAGCCCCAGCATTTT. It encodes CASSMLGGVSNQPQHF.

This sequence joins TRBV5-8 and TRBJ1-5, with TRBD1 identical over 9 bases. V shed 2 bases, J shed 0 bases, and the junction held 6 bases outside the gene matches. Per the germline V gene, CDR1 is SGHTS and CDR2 is YDEGEE. The CDR3 is 17 residues long. This chain's CDR3 is CASSLDRGGYSNQPQHF. The CDR3 DNA is TGTGCCAGCAGCTTAGACAGGGGGGGGTATAGCAATCAGCCCCAGCATTTT.

This chain links TRBV19 with TRBJ1-2; D possibly corresponds to TRBD1 (5 bases). Per germline, CDR1 LNHDA and CDR2 SQIVND (reference sequence). Trimming removed 3 bases at V and 8 bases at J, with 10 bases between. The length of the CDR3 is 12 residues. The CDR3 protein is CASSIPGLGYTF. In nucleotides, the CDR3 is TGTGCCAGTAGTATCCCAGGGCTCGGCTACACCTTC.

The J gene is TRBJ2-3, the V gene TRBV6-4; 11 nucleotides line up with TRBD1. The CDR3 is 15 residues long. V lost 6 bases, J lost 2 bases, and 4 bases stayed unmatched. From germline, CDR1 is MRHNA and CDR2 SNTAGT. The CDR3, as DNA: TGTGCCAGCAGACCGGGACAGGGGGACACAGATACGCAGTATTTT. Protein sequence: CASRPGQGDTDTQYF.

This chain connects TRBV19 to TRBJ2-7; a weak D match, TRBD2 (6 bases). The CDR3 totals 14 residues. V was shortened by 5 bases and J by 3 bases, with 14 bases between the two germline ends. From germline, CDR1 is LNHDA and CDR2 SQIVND (reference sequence). The CDR3 loop reads CASSPRTTNYEQYF. CDR3 bases: TGTGCCAGTAGTCCGCGGACTACTAACTACGAGCAGTACTTC.

This clone occurred once. The rearrangement links TRBV6-5 to TRBJ1-1; maybe TRBD1 (6 bases). Trimming cost V 6 bases and J 7 bases, with 18 bases left between them. There are 14 residues in the CDR3. Germline V gene sequence: CDR1 MNHEY, CDR2 SVGAGI. CDR3 region: CASSPYDRLGEAFF. For the CDR3, the DNA is TGTGCCAGCAGCCCATACGACAGGCTCGGTGAAGCTTTCTTT.

This chain joins TRBV7-8 and TRBJ2-7, with 9 bases identical to TRBD2. Trimming at V came to 2 bases and at J to 3 bases, leaving 2 bases not matched to a gene. Germline assignment: CDR1 SGHVS and CDR2 FQNEAQ. There are 14 residues in the CDR3. The CDR3: CASSLPSGVYEQYF. Written as DNA, the CDR3 is TGTGCCAGCAGCTTACCTAGCGGGGTCTACGAGCAGTACTTC.

V gene TRBV24-1 combines with J gene TRBJ1-1, with D unresolved. The CDR3 is 10 residues long. Trimming removed 6 bases at V and 8 bases at J, with 6 bases between. Germline CDR1 is KGHDR and CDR2 is SFDVKD. DNA of the CDR3: TGTGCCACCAGTCGGGTCGAAGCTTTCTTT. Its translation: CATSRVEAFF.

CDR3 coding DNA: TGTGCCAGCAGCTCGAGATACAGGGTTAGCTCTGGAAACACCATATATTTT. As protein: CASSSRYRVSSGNTIYF. The chain couples TRBV7-6 to TRBJ1-3, with D perhaps TRBD1 (6 bases). In germline, CDR1 is SGHVS, CDR2 FNYEAQ. The CDR3 length is 17 residues. The germline V and J ends were trimmed by 4 bases and 0 bases, with 16 bases remaining between them.

This rearrangement joins TRBV19 to TRBJ1-6; D is unresolved. Looked up from germline, CDR1 is LNHDA and CDR2 is SQIVND (reference sequence). V was trimmed by 7 bases and J by 7 bases, leaving 23 bases between them. The CDR3 has 17 residues. The DNA for the CDR3 is TGTGCCAGTAACGCGGCCGAGGGATTGGAGGTGAATTCACCCCTCCACTTT. Its translation: CASNAAEGLEVNSPLHF.

This chain joins TRBV5-1 and TRBJ2-3; 10 positions match TRBD2. Germline V CDR1 and CDR2: SGHRS, YFSETQ. V was pared by 0 bases and J by 1 base, with 2 bases of the junction left unmatched. CDR3 length: 16 amino acids. CDR3 loop: CASSLDTSGGTDTQYF. CDR3 coding DNA: TGCGCCAGCAGCTTGGATACTAGCGGGGGCACAGATACGCAGTATTTT.

The chain joins TRBV19 to TRBJ2-2, with D uncertain. The V end lost 5 bases, the J end lost 4 bases, and 5 bases lay between the germline ends. Germline CDR1 and CDR2: LNHDA and SQIVND (reference sequence). The CDR3 runs to 12 residues. The CDR3, as DNA: TGTGCCAGTAGTTTCCTCACCGGGGAGCTGTTTTTT. Encoded protein: CASSFLTGELFF.